This is a list of T cell receptor beta chains from one sample in a study of graft-versus-host responses after intestinal transplantation. These receptors have no known antigen. Sequencing was performed with immunoSEQ multiplex PCR; in TCRdb, only in-frame clones are kept and a portion is missing. Of 90,000 to 150,000 clones listed, just under 95% are singletons. The sequences come from unstimulated CD4+ T cells sorted from spleen or lymph node cells, collected before intestinal transplant. The receptors were sampled from a human donor who received an intestinal transplant. Each CDR3 is given with its conserved first and last residue. A D gene is named only where the DNA matches it firmly. Clone size appears in some rows only: once, few, many, or a class for an expanded clone.

v_call: TRBV5-4
j_call: TRBJ2-1
clone_size: -
d_call: TRBD2
cdr3_nt: TGTGCCAGCAGCTTGGGGGGGACTAGAGGCGTCTACAATGAGCAGTTCTTC
cdr3_aa: CASSLGGTRGVYNEQFF

v_call: TRBV6-6
j_call: TRBJ1-1
clone_size: -
d_call: -
cdr3_nt: TGTGCCAGCACCTTAGACAGGCTGAACACTGAAGCTTTCTTT
cdr3_aa: CASTLDRLNTEAFF

v_call: TRBV28
j_call: TRBJ1-1
clone_size: -
d_call: -
cdr3_nt: TGTGCCAGCAGCGCCCTCGGGCAGGGTAGCATGAACACTGAAGCTTTCTTT
cdr3_aa: CASSALGQGSMNTEAFF

v_call: TRBV29-1
j_call: TRBJ2-7
clone_size: -
d_call: -
cdr3_nt: TGCAGCGTTAGTGAGACCGGGGCGAGGAGCGAGCAGTACTTC
cdr3_aa: CSVSETGARSEQYF

v_call: TRBV30
j_call: TRBJ2-1
clone_size: -
d_call: -
cdr3_nt: TGTGCCTGGAAGTACCTCCAGGGCCACAATGAGCAGTTCTTC
cdr3_aa: CAWKYLQGHNEQFF

v_call: TRBV7-9
j_call: TRBJ1-5
clone_size: -
d_call: -
cdr3_nt: TGTGCCAGCAGCTCAGGTCCGGGGAGTCAGCCCCAGCATTTT
cdr3_aa: CASSSGPGSQPQHF

v_call: TRBV18
j_call: TRBJ2-7
clone_size: -
d_call: -
cdr3_nt: TGTGCCAGCTCACTACAGGGGGGGTCTACCTACGAGCAGTACTTC
cdr3_aa: CASSLQGGSTYEQYF

v_call: TRBV7-9
j_call: TRBJ2-5
clone_size: -
d_call: TRBD1
cdr3_nt: TGTGCCAGCAGCCCCGGCGGCACAGGGGGTTACTTC
cdr3_aa: CASSPGGTGGYF

v_call: TRBV30
j_call: TRBJ2-7
clone_size: -
d_call: -
cdr3_nt: TGTGCCTGGAGGACAGGACTAACTCTAGGAGGCGAGCAGTACTTC
cdr3_aa: CAWRTGLTLGGEQYF

v_call: TRBV7-8
j_call: TRBJ1-5
clone_size: -
d_call: TRBD1
cdr3_nt: TGTGCCAGCAGCATTACAGGGGTCCTGAATAGCAATCAGCCCCAGCATTTT
cdr3_aa: CASSITGVLNSNQPQHF

v_call: TRBV6-5
j_call: TRBJ2-7
clone_size: -
d_call: TRBD2
cdr3_nt: TGTGCCTGCGGGGGTTCCTACGAGCAGTACTTC
cdr3_aa: CACGGSYEQYF

v_call: TRBV28
j_call: TRBJ1-1
clone_size: -
d_call: TRBD1
cdr3_nt: TGTGCCAGCAGTCCCCCCGGGACAGGGATTATTCGAGCTTTCTTT
cdr3_aa: CASSPPGTGIIRAFF

v_call: TRBV6-5
j_call: TRBJ2-5
clone_size: -
d_call: -
cdr3_nt: TGTGCCAGCAGTTACTCGAGGAGGGTCCGAGAGACCCAGTACTTC
cdr3_aa: CASSYSRRVRETQYF

v_call: TRBV15
j_call: TRBJ2-1
clone_size: once
d_call: -
cdr3_nt: TGTGCCACCAGTCCCGATTCTCGGCGAGGGCTGGTCTTC
cdr3_aa: CATSPDSRRGLVF

v_call: TRBV28
j_call: TRBJ1-2
clone_size: once
d_call: -
cdr3_nt: TGTGCCAGCGGGCAGGGCTACACCTTC
cdr3_aa: CASGQGYTF

v_call: TRBV5-1
j_call: TRBJ2-5
clone_size: -
d_call: -
cdr3_nt: TGCGCCAGCAGCTTTGCGGGAACACAAGAGACCCAGTACTTC
cdr3_aa: CASSFAGTQETQYF

v_call: TRBV7-8
j_call: TRBJ1-5
clone_size: -
d_call: -
cdr3_nt: TGTGCCAGCAGCTTAGCGGGCAATAGCAATCAGCCCCAGCATTTT
cdr3_aa: CASSLAGNSNQPQHF

v_call: TRBV5-1
j_call: TRBJ2-1
clone_size: -
d_call: TRBD1
cdr3_nt: TGCGCCAGCAGCTTCCGGGACAGGGGATTCAATGAGCAGTTCTTC
cdr3_aa: CASSFRDRGFNEQFF

v_call: TRBV12-5
j_call: TRBJ2-2
clone_size: -
d_call: -
cdr3_nt: TGTGCTAGTGGTGCCTGGGGGGAGCTGTTTTTT
cdr3_aa: CASGAWGELFF

v_call: TRBV5-1
j_call: TRBJ2-7
clone_size: -
d_call: TRBD1
cdr3_nt: TGCGCCAGCAGCTACCGCGGACAGGGGGCTTACGAGCAGTACTTC
cdr3_aa: CASSYRGQGAYEQYF

v_call: TRBV30
j_call: TRBJ2-2
clone_size: -
d_call: -
cdr3_nt: TGTGCCTGGAGTGTACGTCGGTCACGGGCCGGGGAGCTGTTTTTT
cdr3_aa: CAWSVRRSRAGELFF

v_call: TRBV21-1
j_call: TRBJ2-3
clone_size: -
d_call: -
cdr3_nt: TGTGCCAGCAGCCCCAGGCGGGCGGGGGAAGATACGCAGTATTTT
cdr3_aa: CASSPRRAGEDTQYF

v_call: TRBV5-1
j_call: TRBJ2-7
clone_size: -
d_call: -
cdr3_nt: TGCGCCAGCAGCTTGGCCAGTGACCCCTACGAGCAGTACTTC
cdr3_aa: CASSLASDPYEQYF

v_call: TRBV28
j_call: TRBJ1-5
clone_size: once
d_call: -
cdr3_nt: TGTGCCAGCAGTACGGCAGAGAATAGCAATCAGCCCCAGCATTTT
cdr3_aa: CASSTAENSNQPQHF

v_call: TRBV7-9
j_call: TRBJ1-1
clone_size: -
d_call: TRBD1
cdr3_nt: TGTGCCAGCAGTTCCAGGGGGCTGAACACTGAAGCTTTCTTT
cdr3_aa: CASSSRGLNTEAFF

v_call: TRBV5-6
j_call: TRBJ1-3
clone_size: -
d_call: -
cdr3_nt: TGTGCCAGCAGCTTAGGGGATGGAAACACCATATATTTT
cdr3_aa: CASSLGDGNTIYF

v_call: TRBV4-1
j_call: TRBJ2-2
clone_size: -
d_call: -
cdr3_nt: TGCGCCAGCAGCCGCGCCGGGGTGAACACCGGGGAGCTGTTTTTT
cdr3_aa: CASSRAGVNTGELFF

v_call: TRBV7-6
j_call: TRBJ2-3
clone_size: -
d_call: TRBD2
cdr3_nt: TGTGCCAGCAGCTCTGGGACTAGGGTCTGGTACACAGATACGCAGTATTTT
cdr3_aa: CASSSGTRVWYTDTQYF

v_call: TRBV7-6
j_call: TRBJ2-3
clone_size: -
d_call: TRBD2
cdr3_nt: TGTGCCAGCAGCTTAGTGGTTATCGGGGCGGGAGGGCCGGGCGCAGATACGCAGTATTTT
cdr3_aa: CASSLVVIGAGGPGADTQYF

v_call: TRBV5-6
j_call: TRBJ1-1
clone_size: -
d_call: -
cdr3_nt: TGTGCCAGCAGCTTGTGGGGAGGCACTGAAGCTTTCTTT
cdr3_aa: CASSLWGGTEAFF

v_call: TRBV28
j_call: TRBJ2-7
clone_size: -
d_call: -
cdr3_nt: TGTGCCAGCAGCAGGGGGGCCTACGAGCAGTACTTC
cdr3_aa: CASSRGAYEQYF

v_call: TRBV4-2
j_call: TRBJ2-2
clone_size: -
d_call: -
cdr3_nt: TGTGCCAGCAGCCAGGTAGAGGCCGGGGAGCTGTTTTTT
cdr3_aa: CASSQVEAGELFF

v_call: TRBV6-1
j_call: TRBJ2-7
clone_size: -
d_call: TRBD2
cdr3_nt: TGTGCCAGCAGTGAGAGCGGGAGAAGGGAGCAGTACTTC
cdr3_aa: CASSESGRREQYF

v_call: TRBV9
j_call: TRBJ2-3
clone_size: once
d_call: TRBD2
cdr3_nt: TGTGCCAGCGGAGCGGGATATAGCACAGATACGCAGTATTTT
cdr3_aa: CASGAGYSTDTQYF

v_call: TRBV6-4
j_call: TRBJ2-1
clone_size: -
d_call: -
cdr3_nt: TGTGCCAGCAGTGACAGGGACTACAATGAGCAGTTCTTC
cdr3_aa: CASSDRDYNEQFF

v_call: TRBV28
j_call: TRBJ1-2
clone_size: -
d_call: TRBD1
cdr3_nt: TGTGCCAGCAGTCCAAACCGGGACAGGGGGCTTGGGGGCTACACCTTC
cdr3_aa: CASSPNRDRGLGGYTF

v_call: TRBV9
j_call: TRBJ2-7
clone_size: -
d_call: TRBD2
cdr3_nt: TGTGCCAGCAGCCCTCGACTAGCGGGAGCATCCTACGAGCAGTACTTC
cdr3_aa: CASSPRLAGASYEQYF

v_call: TRBV10-1
j_call: TRBJ1-1
clone_size: once
d_call: -
cdr3_nt: TGCGCCAGCGAGGGGGGGGGCGTCAGCTCCCCTGAAGCTTTCTTT
cdr3_aa: CASEGGGVSSPEAFF

v_call: TRBV6-1
j_call: TRBJ2-1
clone_size: -
d_call: TRBD2
cdr3_nt: TGTGCCAGCAGTGAAGCGCGAGGGAGGGCAACCTACAATGAGCAGTTCTTC
cdr3_aa: CASSEARGRATYNEQFF

v_call: TRBV9
j_call: TRBJ2-1
clone_size: -
d_call: TRBD2
cdr3_nt: TGTGCCAGCAGCCCTAGCGGGAGCTCCTACAATGAGCAGTTCTTC
cdr3_aa: CASSPSGSSYNEQFF

v_call: TRBV5-8
j_call: TRBJ2-3
clone_size: -
d_call: TRBD2
cdr3_nt: TGTGCCAGCAGCTTGGGACTAGCAGCAGATACGCAGTATTTT
cdr3_aa: CASSLGLAADTQYF

v_call: TRBV5-6
j_call: TRBJ2-1
clone_size: -
d_call: -
cdr3_nt: TGTGCCAGCAGCCCTTGGGGGAACAGGGTCAAGAGCTCCTACAATGAGCAGTTCTTC
cdr3_aa: CASSPWGNRVKSSYNEQFF

v_call: TRBV5-1
j_call: TRBJ2-5
clone_size: -
d_call: TRBD1
cdr3_nt: TGCGCCAGCAGCCTCCCAGGGGGCCCTTTGGAGACCCAGTACTTC
cdr3_aa: CASSLPGGPLETQYF

v_call: TRBV6-5
j_call: TRBJ1-1
clone_size: -
d_call: -
cdr3_nt: TGTGCCAGCTCCTCTAAGGAAAAAGCTTTCTTT
cdr3_aa: CASSSKEKAFF

v_call: TRBV7-9
j_call: TRBJ1-4
clone_size: -
d_call: TRBD1
cdr3_nt: TGTGCCAGCAGCTTAAGGGGGCAGGATGAAAAACTGTTTTTT
cdr3_aa: CASSLRGQDEKLFF

v_call: TRBV4-1
j_call: TRBJ1-1
clone_size: -
d_call: -
cdr3_nt: TGCGCCAGCAGCCATCGAACAGGACTGAACATTGAAGCTTTCTTT
cdr3_aa: CASSHRTGLNIEAFF

v_call: TRBV28
j_call: TRBJ2-4
clone_size: -
d_call: -
cdr3_nt: TGTGCCAGCAGTTTAGTTCCTCTAGCCAAAAACATTCAGTACTTC
cdr3_aa: CASSLVPLAKNIQYF

v_call: TRBV7-2
j_call: TRBJ1-2
clone_size: -
d_call: -
cdr3_nt: TGTGCCAGCAGCTTAGCAGTATCTTCGACGGCTGGCTACACCTTC
cdr3_aa: CASSLAVSSTAGYTF

v_call: TRBV20-1
j_call: TRBJ1-2
clone_size: -
d_call: -
cdr3_nt: TGCAGTGCTAGACGGGCCTATGGCTACACCTTC
cdr3_aa: CSARRAYGYTF

v_call: TRBV7-2
j_call: TRBJ1-5
clone_size: -
d_call: -
cdr3_nt: TGTGCCAGCAGCTTAAGTGGGAATCAGCCCCAGCATTTT
cdr3_aa: CASSLSGNQPQHF

v_call: TRBV11-2
j_call: TRBJ2-5
clone_size: -
d_call: -
cdr3_nt: TGTGCCAGCAGGGGTTGGGCAGTACAAGAGACCCAGTACTTC
cdr3_aa: CASRGWAVQETQYF

v_call: TRBV7-6
j_call: TRBJ2-5
clone_size: -
d_call: TRBD2
cdr3_nt: TGTGCCAGCAGCCAGGGACTAGCGGGCGTGGAGACCCAGTACTTC
cdr3_aa: CASSQGLAGVETQYF

v_call: TRBV7-7
j_call: TRBJ2-5
clone_size: -
d_call: TRBD2
cdr3_nt: TGTGCTAGCAGCCCGTTAGCGGGAGGGCCAGGGGAGACCCAGTACTTC
cdr3_aa: CASSPLAGGPGETQYF

v_call: TRBV6-1
j_call: TRBJ1-1
clone_size: -
d_call: -
cdr3_nt: TGTGCCAGCAGGGCGGAATCCGCTGGTCATGCTTTCTTT
cdr3_aa: CASRAESAGHAFF

v_call: TRBV7-9
j_call: TRBJ2-7
clone_size: -
d_call: -
cdr3_nt: TGTGCCAGCAGCTCGTCGGGGCAGAGATACGAGCAGTACTTC
cdr3_aa: CASSSSGQRYEQYF